This entry lists 24 T cell receptor beta chains sequenced from one sample in a study of cytotoxic CD8 clonotypes in ibrutinib-treated CLL (dated by TCRdb to the early 2020s). Explained via the paper, the time point label denotes: approximately 11 months on ibrutinib. The receptor library was made with the immunoSEQ multiplex PCR assay. The table was pulled from immuneACCESS by TCRdb, which kept in-frame rearrangements only. Such tables lose some clones; where checked, under half of the loss comes from unresolved V genes, and the rest has no known cause. In this sample the table shows 130,000 to 150,000 clones, about 79% of which occur a single time. Roughly 13% of the sample is held by the ten biggest clonotypes. The sequences come from PBMCs, collected after 12 months of ibrutinib treatment. The source is a human donor with chronic lymphocytic leukemia.

There are a few counts of this clone. The chain uses TRBV2 and TRBJ2-7; D uncertain. This CDR3 spans 13 amino acids. Trimming took off 0 bases at V and 11 bases at J, with 14 bases between the two ends. From germline, CDR1 is SNHLY and CDR2 FYNNEI. The CDR3, as DNA: TGTGCCAGCAGTGAAGCGCTTCGAACGCAGGAGTACTTC. Its translation: CASSEALRTQEYF.

This chain uses TRBV6-5 with TRBJ2-2, with 9 bases matching TRBD1. The CDR3 runs to 15 residues. Germline lookup yields CDR1 MNHEY and CDR2 SVGAGI. V shed 5 bases, J shed 4 bases, and the junction held 5 bases outside the gene matches. The CDR3 loop is CASSPGTGSTGELFF. The DNA of the CDR3 is TGTGCCAGCAGTCCCGGGACAGGGTCCACCGGGGAGCTGTTTTTT.

The genes are TRBV7-6 and TRBJ2-7, with 14 bases matching TRBD2. The germline CDR1 and CDR2 sequences are SGHVS and FNYEAQ. V lost 1 base and J lost 2; bases outside the gene matches: 4. This CDR3 has 17 residues. The CDR3 DNA is TGTGCCAGCAGCTTAGGGACTAGCGGGAGGCAACCCTACGAGCAGTACTTC. As protein: CASSLGTSGRQPYEQYF.

This chain joins TRBV9 and TRBJ2-3, with 8 bases lining up with TRBD2. This CDR3 spans 16 amino acids. V was pared by 3 bases and J by 4 bases, with 10 bases of the junction left unmatched. Germline V gives CDR1 SGDLS, CDR2 YYNGEE. Here the CDR3 reads CASSAAAGGVSDTQYF. CDR3 nucleotide sequence: TGTGCCAGCAGCGCAGCGGCGGGAGGAGTGTCAGATACGCAGTATTTT.

The chain carries TRBV5-6 and TRBJ2-7; the match to TRBD2 covers 11 bases. Germline V CDR1 and CDR2: SGHDT, YYEEEE. This CDR3 region has 15 residues. The J segment lost 7 bases and the V segment lost 4 bases, leaving 10 bases of the junction unmatched. CDR3 sequence reads: CASSPLAGGPREQYF. CDR3 nucleotides: TGTGCCAGCAGCCCCTTAGCGGGAGGGCCTCGAGAGCAGTACTTC.

J is TRBJ1-1 and V is TRBV7-2; perhaps TRBD1 as D (6 bases). The V end lost 5 bases, the J end lost 1 base, and 11 bases lay between the germline ends. Germline V lookup: CDR1 SGHTA, CDR2 FQGNSA. This CDR3 is built from 14 residues. The CDR3 sequence: CASSVGQTNTEAFF. Written as DNA, the CDR3 is TGTGCCAGCAGCGTCGGACAGACGAACACTGAAGCTTTCTTT.

This sequence joins TRBV9 and TRBJ2-7, with a weak D call TRBD2 (5 bases). The germline V gene encodes CDR1 SGDLS and CDR2 YYNGEE. With 0 bases removed from V and 8 bases from J, the gap between germline ends came to 15 bases. The CDR3 covers 14 residues. The CDR3 DNA sequence: TGTGCCAGCAGCGTAGGGACTGACCCTGGGAAGCAGTACTTC. Protein sequence: CASSVGTDPGKQYF.

This chain connects TRBV5-1 to TRBJ2-3, with 15 bases aligning to TRBD2. The germline V gene has CDR1 SGHRS and CDR2 YFSETQ. V trimming: 4 bases; J trimming: 3 bases; junction bases outside the gene matches: 3. The CDR3 contains 16 residues. The CDR3 DNA is TGCGCCAGCAGCACCGGGACTAGCGGGAGGACAGATACGCAGTATTTT. This codes for CASSTGTSGRTDTQYF.

This chain joins TRBV19 and TRBJ1-3; D gene uncertain. This CDR3 has 16 residues. Per the germline V gene, CDR1 is LNHDA and CDR2 is SQIVND (reference sequence). V lost 6 bases, J lost 0 bases, and 15 bases lay in between. CDR3 bases: TGTGCCAGTAGCCCCGTGGGCAGATACTCTGGAAACACCATATATTTT. Amino acid sequence: CASSPVGRYSGNTIYF. The full variable domain, completed using reference TRBV19 and TRBJ1-3, is DGGITQSPKYLFRKEGQNVTLSCEQNLNHDAMYWYRQDPGQGLRLIYYSQIVNDFQKGDIAEGYSVSREKKESFPLTVTSAQKNPTAFYLCASSPVGRYSGNTIYFGEGSWLTVV.

V gene TRBV7-9 combines with J gene TRBJ1-5, with D tentatively TRBD1 (5 bases). From germline, CDR1 is SEHNR and CDR2 FQNEAQ (reference sequence). The CDR3 has 18 residues. V was trimmed by 5 bases and J by 0 bases, leaving 20 bases between them. The CDR3 DNA is TGTGCCAGCAGCCTAACAGGAGGTGGGACCGTTAGCAATCAGCCCCAGCATTTT. It translates to CASSLTGGGTVSNQPQHF.

As for this clone: Other DNA sequences in this sample translate to the same CDR3. The V call is TRBV28, the J call TRBJ2-7; possibly TRBD1 for D (5 bases). CDR3 length equals 13 residues. V gave up 6 bases and J gave up 0 bases, with 9 bases separating them. Germline values: CDR1 MDHEN, CDR2 SYDVKM. CDR3 DNA sequence: TGTGCCAGCAGGTCAGGGTCCTCCTACGAGCAGTACTTC. It is translated as CASRSGSSYEQYF.

V usage is TRBV18 and J usage is TRBJ2-5; D perhaps matches TRBD1 (5 bases). Trimming left V 3 bases short and J 9 bases short, with 11 bases between. CDR3 length equals 12 residues. The germline CDR1 and CDR2 sequences are KGHSH and LQKENI. The CDR3 coding sequence is TGTGCCAGCTCACCCGGCCAAGGGGCCCAGTACTTC. Encoded protein: CASSPGQGAQYF.

The chain employs TRBV7-2 and TRBJ2-7; tentatively, D is TRBD1 or TRBD2 (6 bases each). V lost 5 bases to trimming and J lost 0 bases, with 14 bases between them. CDR1 and CDR2 (germline): SGHTA, FQGNSA. CDR3 length: 15 residues. DNA of the CDR3: TGTGCCAGCAGCCGGAGGAGGGGGAGCTCCTACGAGCAGTACTTC. It is translated as CASSRRRGSSYEQYF.

As for this clone: Germline is not matched at one junction end, which may reflect a read error. The CDR3, as DNA: TGTGCCAGTAGTATAGGTCGGACGGAGAACTATGGCTACGCCTTC. This gives the protein CASSIGRTENYGYAF. This sequence joins TRBV19 and TRBJ1-2, with D hard to call. Germline V gene lookup returns CDR1 LNHDA and CDR2 SQIVND (reference sequence). CDR3 size: 15 residues.

The CDR3 region has the DNA TGTGCCAGTAGTAGCGGACAGTCCATGAACACTGAAGCTTTCTTT. Encoded protein: CASSSGQSMNTEAFF. The J gene is TRBJ1-1, the V gene TRBV19; D is perhaps TRBD1 (6 bases). V lost 4 bases and J 0 bases, leaving 12 bases between the germline ends. The germline V gene encodes CDR1 LNHDA and CDR2 SQIVND (reference sequence). The CDR3 totals 15 residues.

The genes are TRBV29-1 and TRBJ2-4; TRBD1 might be the D (5 bases). CDR1 is SQVTM and CDR2 is ANQGSEA in the germline V gene. The CDR3 sequence is 11 residues long. Between the trimmed V and J ends, which lost 3 bases and 6 bases, there was a span of 6 bases. CDR3 region: CSVDQGNIQYF. For the CDR3, the DNA is TGCAGCGTTGACCAGGGAAACATTCAGTACTTC.

This clone was observed many times. This chain connects TRBV7-6 to TRBJ2-7; tentative D call: TRBD2 (5 bases). The V end was cut by 7 bases, the J end by 5 bases, with 9 bases between. The CDR3 runs to 11 residues. The V gene's germline CDR1 is SGHVS and CDR2 FNYEAQ. The CDR3 coding sequence is TGTGCCAGCACCTCCGGGGACGAGCAGTACTTC. The encoded protein is CASTSGDEQYF.

This clone has only a few counts. The J gene is TRBJ1-2, the V gene TRBV6-6, with D perhaps TRBD1 (6 bases). CDR1 is MNHNY, CDR2 SVGAGI, per germline (reference sequence). This CDR3 is 13 amino acids long. Trimming shortened V by 2 bases and J by 7 bases, and 11 bases separated the two germline ends. CDR3: CASSYVRGGGYTF. CDR3 DNA sequence: TGTGCCAGCAGTTACGTCAGGGGAGGTGGCTACACCTTC.

This chain uses TRBV28 with TRBJ2-1; TRBD2 is a possible D gene (5 bases). Trimming removed 7 bases at V and 4 bases at J, with 11 bases between. CDR3 length: 13 amino acids. Germline V gene data show CDR1 as MDHEN and CDR2 as SYDVKM. Written as DNA, the CDR3 is TGTGCCAGCAAAGGGAGATCTTACAATGAGCAGTTCTTC. It encodes CASKGRSYNEQFF.

The chain recombines TRBV10-3 with TRBJ2-1; D not certain. Per germline, CDR1 ENHRY and CDR2 SYGVKD. This CDR3 has 12 amino acids. The V end lost 10 bases, the J end lost 6 bases, and 13 bases lay between the germline ends. CDR3 protein: CATASSGNEQFF. CDR3 bases: TGTGCCACCGCGTCATCTGGCAATGAGCAGTTCTTC.

This clone was seen only a few times. V usage is TRBV11-2 and J usage is TRBJ2-5; 9 positions agree with TRBD2. Germline V gives CDR1 SGHAT, CDR2 FQNNGV. Trimming cost V 1 base and J 2 bases; bases outside gene matches: 2. The CDR3 loop spans 15 amino acids. CDR3: CASSLGLAEQETQYF. CDR3 DNA sequence: TGTGCCAGCAGCTTAGGACTAGCGGAGCAAGAGACCCAGTACTTC.

The rearrangement links TRBV11-2 to TRBJ1-2; D is possibly TRBD1 (5 bases). Germline CDR1 is SGHAT and CDR2 is FQNNGV. The CDR3 covers 13 residues. V dropped 7 bases and J dropped 8 bases, with 17 bases sitting between them. For the CDR3, the DNA is TGTGCCAGCACCCCCATGGGGGTATGGGGCTACACCTTC. Its translation is CASTPMGVWGYTF.

This clone was counted between two and nine times. CDR3: CASSLTATANYGYTF. The CDR3, as DNA: TGTGCCAGCAGCCTAACAGCTACTGCGAACTATGGCTACACCTTC. This chain joins TRBV5-4 and TRBJ1-2, with D hard to call. Trimming removed 4 bases from V and 2 bases from J, with 15 bases in between. This CDR3 has 15 amino acids. The germline CDR1 and CDR2 sequences are SGHNT and YYREEE (reference sequence).

The chain couples TRBV10-3 to TRBJ2-1; TRBD1 matches 7 bases. The V gene end was trimmed by 3 bases and the J gene end by 4 bases; junction bases not matched to a gene: 3. The CDR3 runs to 14 residues. Germline assignment: CDR1 ENHRY and CDR2 SYGVKD. The CDR3: CAISDGQEYNEQFF. The DNA of the CDR3 is TGTGCCATCAGTGACGGACAGGAGTACAATGAGCAGTTCTTC.